This T cell receptor (beta chain) was sequenced in a study of shared clonotypes between healthy human individuals. Study-wide findings and caveats: For naive CD4 cells, roughly 5% of clonotypes were shared across a handful of donors.

This CDR3 spans 16 amino acids. The germline V gene has CDR1 SNHLY and CDR2 FYNNEI. The J segment lost 2 bases and the V segment lost 2 bases, leaving 6 bases of the junction unmatched. Profiling relied on immunoSEQ multiplex PCR, and the TCRdb table lists in-frame clones only, not all of them. This table has approximately 640,000 clones, roughly 91% appearing once. Notes on this clone: What it recognizes is unknown.

The material sequenced was memory CD8+ T cells from PBMCs. Indicated subset: CD45RO+ cells pooled with CCR7-negative TemRA cells. The chain uses TRBV2 and TRBJ2-1, with 7 positions matching TRBD1. This TCR came from a man between 18 and 35 years old in good health. Some clones in this sample may be carry-over from other donors' samples. The CDR3 reads CASSEKYRGTYNEQFF. The CDR3 DNA sequence: TGTGCCAGCAGTGAAAAATACAGGGGTACCTACAATGAGCAGTTCTTC.